Shown below are 8 T cell receptor beta chains from a single sample sequenced in a study of cytomegalovirus exposure and HLA in healthy donors. Amplification used 60 Vbeta primers and 13 Jbeta primers. TCRdb's copy holds only in-frame clones and misses some; the assay was immunoSEQ multiplex PCR. The data contain about 130,000 clones, around 82% of them singletons. The sample taken for sequencing was PBMCs. The receptor set was obtained from a young man in good health and CMV-seropositive.

This sequence joins TRBV7-6 and TRBJ1-5, with D tentatively TRBD1 (6 bases). V dropped 1 base and J dropped 7 bases, with 11 bases sitting between them. The germline gives CDR1 SGHVS, CDR2 FNYEAQ. The CDR3 runs 14 residues. The CDR3 DNA reads as TGTGCCAGCAGCTTAGGTTTAAGGGGGCAGCCCCAGCATTTT. Residues: CASSLGLRGQPQHF.

This sequence joins TRBV25-1 and TRBJ1-1, with D possibly matching TRBD1 (6 bases). CDR3 size: 12 residues. The germline gives CDR1 MGHDK, CDR2 SYGVNS. The V end lost 4 bases, the J end lost 8 bases, and 11 bases lay between the germline ends. CDR3 coding DNA: TGTGCCAGCAGTGCACCGGGACAAGAAGCTTTCTTT. This sequence encodes CASSAPGQEAFF.

The genes are TRBV28 and TRBJ2-1, with D unresolved. From germline, CDR1 is MDHEN and CDR2 SYDVKM. The CDR3 is made up of 15 amino acids. The V and J ends lost 2 bases and 4 bases respectively, with 12 bases between them. CDR3 in DNA: TGTGCCAGCAGTTTAACGGGTGCACCATACAATGAGCAGTTCTTC. Its protein product is CASSLTGAPYNEQFF.

This clone was seen just once. The J gene is TRBJ2-3, the V gene TRBV18, with unresolved D. From germline, CDR1 is KGHSH and CDR2 LQKENI. This CDR3 is built from 13 residues. The germline V and J ends were trimmed by 4 bases and 6 bases, with 11 bases remaining between them. CDR3 sequence reads: CASSLNPRDTQYF. CDR3 DNA: TGTGCCAGCTCACTAAACCCGAGGGATACGCAGTATTTT.

CDR3 sequence (DNA): TGCGCCAGCAGCCAAAGGATTCGAGGGGGCTACACCTTC. It codes for CASSQRIRGGYTF. The J gene is TRBJ1-2, the V gene TRBV4-3, with D uncertain. This CDR3 contains 13 residues. The V gene lost 2 bases and the J gene lost 8 bases, with 12 bases spanning the gap. From germline, CDR1 is LGHNA and CDR2 YSLEER.

This chain joins TRBV5-6 and TRBJ2-7; 8 positions match TRBD2. J was trimmed by 6 bases and V by 4 bases; bases with no gene match: 6. CDR3 size: 13 residues. Germline CDR1 SGHDT, CDR2 YYEEEE. For the CDR3, the DNA is TGTGCCAGCAGCCCCGGGGCGGGGGGCGAGCAGTACTTC. Protein: CASSPGAGGEQYF.

V gene TRBV4-3 combines with J gene TRBJ2-1, with D tentatively TRBD2 (6 bases). CDR3 length: 13 residues. Germline V gives CDR1 LGHNA, CDR2 YSLEER. The V end lost 4 bases, the J end lost 9 bases, and 13 bases lay between the germline ends. The CDR3 DNA follows: TGCGCCAGCAGCCCCACCCTAGCGAGTGAGCAGTTCTTC. Translated, it gives CASSPTLASEQFF.

The V gene is TRBV30, the J gene TRBJ2-1; D gene uncertain. V was shortened by 4 bases and J by 3 bases, with 4 bases between the two germline ends. Germline assignment: CDR1 GTSNPN and CDR2 SVGIG (reference sequence). The CDR3 contains 11 residues. The CDR3 spells CAWTNYNEQFF. CDR3 coding DNA: TGTGCCTGGACAAACTACAATGAGCAGTTCTTC.